This T cell receptor beta chain comes out of a study of cytomegalovirus exposure and HLA in healthy donors. PCR used 60 Vbeta primers and 13 Jbeta primers. Generated by immunoSEQ multiplex PCR, the TCRdb table keeps only in-frame clones and is missing some. This table holds about 90,000 clones, nearly 80% found once. This CDR3 is 19 amino acids long. With V trimmed by 1 base and J by 0 bases, 8 bases remained unmatched. The germline V gene encodes CDR1 MDHEN and CDR2 SYDVKM. While unrecorded immune exposures were likely, the donors were nominally healthy when sampled. The V and J genes are TRBV28 and TRBJ1-4; 10 positions agree with TRBD1. Input material: PBMCs. The sequence was obtained from a woman aged 40 to 50 in good health and CMV-seropositive. CDR3 loop: CASSLYRTGGNPTNEKLFF. Written as DNA, the CDR3 is TGTGCCAGCAGTTTATATAGGACAGGGGGAAACCCAACTAATGAAAAACTGTTTTTT.